One sample yielded the 21 T cell receptor beta chains listed below, sequenced in a study of CD8 T cells in ankylosing spondylitis. These receptors' targets are unknown. Study findings and constraints: What appeared characteristic of ankylosing spondylitis blood was a TCR beta motif of several highly homologous variants.

TCRdb re-analysed the 5' RACE reads in MiXCR, keeping a single row per CDR3 protein. The sample lists more than 600,000 distinct CDR3 sequences; roughly 20% were seen once. Sequencing was performed on blood, either unsorted or a sorted T cell fraction (not recorded which). These receptor sequences come from a male donor with ankylosing spondylitis.

This clonotype appeared many times. The chain carries TRBV4-2 and TRBJ2-3; 10 bases fit TRBD2. Trimming cost V 4 bases and J 5 bases; bases outside gene matches: 6. The CDR3 spans 15 residues. Per germline, CDR1 LGHNA and CDR2 YNFKEQ. CDR3 DNA sequence: TGTGCCAGCAGCCCGCTAGCGGGAGACGGAGATACGCAGTATTTT. Residues: CASSPLAGDGDTQYF.

Comments on this clonotype: One end of the junction fails to match germline, which may point to a read error. This sequence joins TRBV18 and TRBJ2-1; possible D gene TRBD1, 5 bases. Germline V gene sequence: CDR1 KGHSH, CDR2 LQKENI. The CDR3 consists of 14 residues. The CDR3 nucleotides read TGTGCCAGCTCACCAGCCAACGGTGGGCAGGGTGGTATCTTC. Translated: CASSPANGGQGGIF.

This clonotype showed up just a few times. The chain is built from TRBV20-1 and TRBJ2-1; D may be TRBD2 (6 bases). With 2 bases removed from V and 0 bases from J, the gap between germline ends came to 11 bases. The germline V gene has CDR1 DFQATT and CDR2 SNEGSKA (reference sequence). The CDR3 length is 15 residues. Written as DNA, the CDR3 is TGCAGTGCTAGAAGCGGGCCAGGCTCCTACAATGAGCAGTTCTTC. Its translation: CSARSGPGSYNEQFF.

In its sample, this clonotype was seen many times. The chain carries TRBV4-2 and TRBJ2-3, with TRBD1 matching 8 bases. V trimming: 2 bases; J trimming: 3 bases; junction bases outside the gene matches: 4. Germline values: CDR1 LGHNA, CDR2 YNFKEQ. The CDR3 is 15 residues long. The CDR3 loop reads CASSQLQGETDTQYF. In nucleotides, the CDR3 is TGTGCCAGCAGCCAATTACAGGGGGAGACAGATACGCAGTATTTT.

This chain uses TRBV3-1 with TRBJ2-7; tentatively, D is TRBD1 (8 bases). V gave up 2 bases and J gave up 6 bases, with 23 bases separating them. Germline CDR1 LGHDT, CDR2 YNNKEL (reference sequence). The CDR3 contains 17 residues. The CDR3 is CASSQSSTGTTGGEQYF. The CDR3 DNA sequence: TGTGCCAGCAGCCAAAGCTCCACCGGGACTACAGGGGGCGAGCAGTACTTC.

This clonotype was seen more than once but under ten times. J is TRBJ2-2 and V is TRBV7-2; D uncertain. Trimming pared 2 bases from V and 4 bases from J, leaving 11 bases between. The CDR3 length is 15 residues. Germline values: CDR1 SGHTA, CDR2 FQGNSA. The chain's CDR3 is CASSLRIGRTGELFF. In nucleotides, the CDR3 is TGTGCCAGCAGCTTACGGATCGGTCGCACCGGGGAGCTGTTTTTT.

This clonotype was picked up many times. The junction shows a germline mismatch at one end, possibly a read error. The V call is TRBV20-1, the J call TRBJ1-2; perhaps TRBD1 as D (5 bases). From germline, CDR1 is DFQATT and CDR2 SNEGSKA (reference sequence). This CDR3 region has 12 residues. The CDR3 reads CSAIQGSYGYTF. Here the CDR3 DNA reads TGCAGCGCTATCCAGGGTAGCTATGGCTACACCTTC.

This clonotype was detected ten times or more. The V gene is TRBV12-3 or TRBV12-4, the J gene TRBJ1-5; D call uncertain. V lost 4 bases to trimming and J lost 2 bases, with 12 bases between them. This CDR3 spans 15 amino acids. The DNA for the CDR3 is TGTGCCAGCAGTTCGTCGGGAGGTGGCAATCAGCCCCAGCATTTT. Protein: CASSSSGGGNQPQHF.

This chain links TRBV20-1 with TRBJ1-6, with D uncertain. The CDR3 is made up of 14 amino acids. Germline CDR1 and CDR2: DFQATT and SNEGSKA (reference sequence). V dropped 0 bases and J dropped 4 bases, with 7 bases sitting between them. CDR3 DNA sequence: TGCAGTGCTAGAGATGAGCGTTATAATTCACCCCTCCACTTT. Amino acids: CSARDERYNSPLHF.

V is TRBV29-1 and J is TRBJ2-7; 10 bases align to TRBD1. From germline, CDR1 is SQVTM and CDR2 ANQGSEA. After removal of 4 bases from V and 0 bases from J, the junction contained 3 bases not matched to a gene. The CDR3 runs to 14 residues. The CDR3 DNA is TGCAGCGTTGCCGGGACAGGGGTCTCCTACGAGCAGTACTTC. It specifies CSVAGTGVSYEQYF.

This clonotype has only a few counts. The V gene is TRBV20-1, the J gene TRBJ2-4, with 14 bases aligning to TRBD2. The junction had 5 bases not matched to a gene; V was cut back by 3 bases and J by 1 base. This CDR3 is built from 17 residues. Germline V gene data show CDR1 as DFQATT and CDR2 as SNEGSKA (reference sequence). The CDR3 sequence is CSASGLAGGLAKNIQYF. For the CDR3, the DNA is TGCAGTGCTAGCGGACTAGCGGGAGGCTTGGCCAAAAACATTCAGTACTTC.

This clonotype was observed a few times. The chain combines TRBV5-1 with TRBJ2-5, with D possibly being TRBD1 or TRBD2 (5 bases each). V lost 1 base, J lost 5 bases, and 15 bases lay in between. The CDR3 contains 15 residues. In germline, CDR1 is SGHRS, CDR2 YFSETQ. CDR3: CASSLFPRDGETQYF. The CDR3 DNA follows: TGCGCCAGCAGCTTGTTTCCCAGGGACGGGGAGACCCAGTACTTC. The full variable domain, in which reference TRBV5-1 and TRBJ2-5 provide the parts outside the CDR3, is KAGVTQTPRYLIKTRGQQVTLSCSPISGHRSVSWYQQTPGQGLQFLFEYFSETQRNKGNFPGRFSGRQFSNSRSEMNVSTLELGDSALYLCASSLFPRDGETQYFGPGTRLLVL.

The V call is TRBV7-3, the J call TRBJ2-1; 8 bases match TRBD2. V was clipped by 2 bases and J by 6 bases; unmatched bases: 6. Germline V gene data show CDR1 as SGHTA and CDR2 as FQGTGA. The CDR3 spans 15 residues. As DNA, the CDR3 is TGTGCCAGCAGCTTAGTAATAGCGGGATTCAATGAGCAGTTCTTC. Protein: CASSLVIAGFNEQFF. Complete variable domain (other parts from reference TRBV7-3 and TRBJ2-1): GAGVSQTPSNKVTEKGKYVELRCDPISGHTALYWYRQSLGQGPEFLIYFQGTGAADDSGLPNDRFFAVRPEGSVSTLKIQRTERGDSAVYLCASSLVIAGFNEQFFGPGTRLTVL.

This clonotype was detected ten times or more. The chain couples TRBV5-1 to TRBJ2-1; D not resolved. This CDR3 contains 16 residues. Trimming left V 3 bases short and J 1 base short, with 14 bases between. CDR1 SGHRS and CDR2 YFSETQ come from the germline V gene. The CDR3 DNA sequence: TGCGCCAGCAGCTCCTCGACCGTATATTCCTACAATGAGCAGTTCTTC. Protein: CASSSSTVYSYNEQFF.

This clonotype came up a few times. The V gene is TRBV4-2, the J gene TRBJ2-1; D possibly corresponds to TRBD2 (6 bases). Trimming removed 1 base from V and 9 bases from J, with 13 bases in between. CDR1 and CDR2 from the germline V gene are LGHNA and YNFKEQ. This CDR3 has 14 amino acids. The CDR3 is CASSQGTKGGEQFF. The CDR3 DNA is TGTGCCAGCAGCCAAGGGACTAAGGGAGGTGAGCAGTTCTTC.

Many counts were recorded for this clonotype. This chain connects TRBV15 to TRBJ1-1; D unresolved. CDR1 and CDR2 (germline): LNHNV, YYDKDF (reference sequence). Trimming took off 3 bases at V and 0 bases at J, with 11 bases between the two ends. The CDR3 contains 15 residues. The CDR3 sequence is CATSSPTAMNTEAFF. Here the CDR3 DNA reads TGTGCCACCAGCAGCCCAACAGCAATGAACACTGAAGCTTTCTTT.

The chain joins TRBV20-1 to TRBJ2-1; 10 nucleotides agree with TRBD2. With 2 bases clipped from V and 8 bases from J, the junction kept 6 bases outside the gene matches. The germline gives CDR1 DFQATT, CDR2 SNEGSKA (reference sequence). The CDR3 loop spans 14 amino acids. The CDR3 DNA sequence: TGCAGTGCTAGATGGCCTAGCGGGAGTTATGAGCAGTTCTTC. Its protein product is CSARWPSGSYEQFF.

The J gene is TRBJ2-1, the V gene TRBV10-3, with D unresolved. The germline gives CDR1 ENHRY, CDR2 SYGVKD. This CDR3 is 13 amino acids long. Trimming took 8 bases from V and 5 from J, leaving 13 bases between them. The CDR3 bases are TGTGCCATCGCAAGGTTATATAACAATGAGCAGTTCTTC. Translation gives CAIARLYNNEQFF.

In its sample, this clonotype was seen a few times. The chain recombines TRBV4-2 with TRBJ1-2; tentative D call: TRBD1 (5 bases). Per germline, CDR1 LGHNA and CDR2 YNFKEQ. The CDR3 is made up of 15 amino acids. V was shortened by 4 bases and J by 5 bases, with 17 bases between the two germline ends. This chain's CDR3 is CASSLGGAKEYGYTF. The CDR3 DNA is TGTGCCAGCAGCCTAGGCGGGGCGAAGGAGTATGGCTACACCTTC.

This rearrangement joins TRBV27 to TRBJ1-6; unclear D gene. Looked up from germline, CDR1 is MNHEY and CDR2 is SMNVEV (reference sequence). There are 15 residues in the CDR3. The V gene lost 4 bases and the J gene lost 4 bases, with 11 bases spanning the gap. This chain's CDR3 is CASSWRSVYNSPLHF. CDR3 in DNA: TGTGCCAGCAGTTGGCGATCCGTGTATAATTCACCCCTCCACTTT.

The rearrangement links TRBV29-1 to TRBJ1-2, with 9 bases lining up with TRBD1. V lost 5 bases and J lost 8; bases outside the gene matches: 9. The CDR3 totals 13 residues. The germline CDR1 and CDR2 sequences are SQVTM and ANQGSEA. CDR3 protein: CSVLPGTGSGYTF. The CDR3 DNA is TGCAGCGTTCTTCCCGGGACAGGGTCGGGCTACACCTTC.